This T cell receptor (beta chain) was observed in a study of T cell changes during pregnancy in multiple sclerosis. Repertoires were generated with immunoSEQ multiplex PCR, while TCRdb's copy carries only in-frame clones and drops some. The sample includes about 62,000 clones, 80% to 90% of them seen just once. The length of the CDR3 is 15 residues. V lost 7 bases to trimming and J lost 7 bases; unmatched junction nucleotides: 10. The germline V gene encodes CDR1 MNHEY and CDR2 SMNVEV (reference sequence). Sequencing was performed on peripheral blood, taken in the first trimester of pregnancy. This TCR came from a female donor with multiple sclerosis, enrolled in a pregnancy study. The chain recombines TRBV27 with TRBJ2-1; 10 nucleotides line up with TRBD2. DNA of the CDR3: TGTGCCAGCAAGGGCGCTCTAGCGGGAGAGAATGAGCAGTTCTTC. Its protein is CASKGALAGENEQFF.